This TCR beta chain was profiled in a study of technical replicates of blood from a few donors. Using immunoSEQ multiplex PCR, the repertoire was profiled, and TCRdb retains in-frame clones only, with some absent. The repertoire has about 64,000 clones, around 88% of them found once; the top ten carry around 5%. Germline CDR1 reads SGDLS; CDR2 reads YYNGEE. The CDR3 covers 15 residues. Trimming took off 0 bases at V and 6 bases at J, with 13 bases between the two ends. The chain couples TRBV9 to TRBJ2-1, with a tentative D call TRBD2 (6 bases). This sequence originates from a human donor in good health. Some clones in this sample may be carry-over from other donors' samples. Specimen: PBMCs. DNA for the CDR3: TGTGCCAGCAGCGTAGGGCTAGCGTCTCGCAATGAGCAGTTCTTC. Amino acids: CASSVGLASRNEQFF.